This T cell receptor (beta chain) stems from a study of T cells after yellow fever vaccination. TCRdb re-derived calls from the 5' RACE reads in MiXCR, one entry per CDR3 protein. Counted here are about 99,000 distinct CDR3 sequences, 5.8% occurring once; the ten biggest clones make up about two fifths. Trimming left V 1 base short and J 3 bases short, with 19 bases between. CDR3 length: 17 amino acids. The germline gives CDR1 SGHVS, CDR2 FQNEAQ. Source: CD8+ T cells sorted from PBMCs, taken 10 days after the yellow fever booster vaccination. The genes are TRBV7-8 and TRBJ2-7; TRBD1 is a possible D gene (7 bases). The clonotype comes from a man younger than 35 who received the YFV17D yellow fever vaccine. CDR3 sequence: CASSLDPTQGEDYEQYF. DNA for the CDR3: TGTGCCAGCAGCTTAGACCCCACTCAGGGGGAGGACTACGAGCAGTACTTC.